The next 14 T cell receptor beta chains were all read from a single sample in a study of control samples from healthy donors and cancer patients. Clones were sequenced by immunoSEQ multiplex PCR, and TCRdb holds only the in-frame ones, with some missing. The sample yields 90,000 or so clones, around four fifths seen once. Input material: blood. These receptors were collected from a man aged 30 to 45 in good health.

V gene TRBV30 combines with J gene TRBJ2-7, with TRBD1 identical over 9 bases. The junction had 11 bases not matched to a gene; V was cut back by 5 bases and J by 3 bases. This CDR3 has 15 residues. Germline loops: CDR1 GTSNPN, CDR2 SVGIG (reference sequence). For the CDR3, the DNA is TGTGCCTGGGGCCTGGGGGACAGGGCGGACTACGAGCAGTACTTC. This codes for CAWGLGDRADYEQYF.

The V call is TRBV2, the J call TRBJ1-5; D gene uncertain. The CDR3 has 13 residues. V dropped 4 bases and J dropped 0 bases, with 4 bases sitting between them. Germline lookup yields CDR1 SNHLY and CDR2 FYNNEI. CDR3 in DNA: TGTGCCAGCAGTGGTTATAGCAATCAGCCCCAGCATTTT. Its translation is CASSGYSNQPQHF.

This clone was seen once. The chain is built from TRBV6-1 and TRBJ1-2, with D possibly TRBD1 on 5 matching bases. CDR3 length: 14 amino acids. CDR1 is MNHNS, CDR2 SASEGT, per germline. Trimming took 0 bases from V and 8 from J, leaving 13 bases between them. The CDR3 DNA reads as TGTGCCAGCAGTGAAGCAGCGAGGGGCGGAGGCTACACCTTC. It specifies CASSEAARGGGYTF.

The chain recombines TRBV6-1 with TRBJ1-6, with D possibly matching TRBD1 (5 bases). From germline, CDR1 is MNHNS and CDR2 SASEGT. The length of the CDR3 is 16 residues. The V end lost 1 base, the J end lost 0 bases, and 7 bases lay between the germline ends. CDR3 DNA sequence: TGTGCCAGCAGTGAAGATGGGGGCTCCTATAATTCACCCCTCCACTTT. It specifies CASSEDGGSYNSPLHF.

The chain couples TRBV7-2 to TRBJ1-6; D is possibly TRBD1 (6 bases). The CDR3 has 13 residues. Germline CDR1 reads SGHTA; CDR2 reads FQGNSA. The germline V and J ends were trimmed by 6 bases and 10 bases, with 13 bases remaining between them. As DNA, the CDR3 is TGTGCCAGCAGACTAGGGGGAGGATCACCCCTCCACTTT. Translation: CASRLGGGSPLHF.

The V call is TRBV10-1, the J call TRBJ2-2, with a tentative D call TRBD2 (5 bases). The ends were cut back, 6 bases at V and 6 bases at J, with 11 bases in the middle. This CDR3 is built from 13 residues. Per germline, CDR1 WNHNN and CDR2 SYGVQD (reference sequence). The DNA for the CDR3 is TGCGCCAGCAGGGAGACCGGGGCCGGGGAGCTGTTTTTT. This codes for CASRETGAGELFF.

The chain uses TRBV29-1 and TRBJ1-4; 7 bases fit TRBD1. This CDR3 has 12 residues. The V and J ends lost 5 bases and 7 bases, in that order; junction bases with no gene match: 4. Per germline, CDR1 SQVTM and CDR2 ANQGSEA. The CDR3 region has the DNA TGCAGCGTTTGGGACAGTGGTGAAAAACTGTTTTTT. It encodes CSVWDSGEKLFF.

V usage is TRBV9 and J usage is TRBJ2-7; D not certain. Trimming shortened V by 3 bases and J by 2 bases, and 24 bases separated the two germline ends. The CDR3 is 18 amino acids. In germline, CDR1 is SGDLS, CDR2 YYNGEE. The CDR3 is CASSEGLTQRRNTYEQYF. DNA of the CDR3: TGTGCCAGCAGCGAGGGATTAACACAGCGCCGCAACACCTACGAGCAGTACTTC.

This chain links TRBV2 with TRBJ2-7, with 9 bases fitting TRBD1. The CDR3 length is 14 residues. V was clipped by 6 bases and J by 2 bases; unmatched bases: 5. CDR1 and CDR2 from the germline V gene are SNHLY and FYNNEI. This CDR3 reads CASSGQGTAYEQYF. The CDR3 DNA reads as TGTGCCAGCAGCGGACAGGGGACCGCCTACGAGCAGTACTTC. Looking up the rest from reference TRBV2 and TRBJ2-7 gives the full variable domain: EPEVTQTPSHQVTQMGQEVILRCVPISNHLYFYWYRQILGQKVEFLVSFYNNEISEKSEIFDDQFSVERPDGSNFTLKIRSTKLEDSAMYFCASSGQGTAYEQYFGPGTRLTVT.

This chain uses TRBV12-3 or TRBV12-4 with TRBJ2-7; TRBD1 aligns across 9 bases. This CDR3 has 13 amino acids. The ends lost 7 bases at V and 5 bases at J; junction bases unmatched: 6. The CDR3 sequence: CASKLRDRDEQYF. Written as DNA, the CDR3 is TGTGCCAGCAAACTCCGGGACAGGGACGAGCAGTACTTC.

This clone was recorded once. This chain connects TRBV3-1 (or the pseudogene TRBV3-2) to TRBJ2-3; TRBD1 matches at 10 bases. V gave up 6 bases and J gave up 1 base; unmatched junction bases: 4. Germline V CDR1 and CDR2: LGHDT, YNNKEL (reference sequence). This CDR3 is built from 15 residues. CDR3 protein: CASRRTGGGTDTQYF. CDR3 bases: TGTGCCAGCAGGCGGACAGGGGGAGGCACAGATACGCAGTATTTT.

In DNA, the CDR3 is TGTGCCAGTAGTGAGGGGACAGGACTTAGCACAGATACGCAGTATTTT. This encodes CASSEGTGLSTDTQYF. This chain connects TRBV19 to TRBJ2-3, with TRBD1 matching over 8 bases. The CDR3 length is 16 residues. Trimming cost V 5 bases and J 0 bases; bases outside gene matches: 7. Germline-derived CDR1 and CDR2 are LNHDA and SQIVND (reference sequence).

This chain joins TRBV5-6 and TRBJ2-1, with D possibly matching TRBD1 (6 bases). The germline gives CDR1 SGHDT, CDR2 YYEEEE. The CDR3 is made up of 15 amino acids. The V gene lost 1 base and the J gene lost 1 base, with 9 bases spanning the gap. CDR3 sequence reads: CASSLRQGSYNEQFF. The CDR3 nucleotides are TGTGCCAGCAGCTTGCGGCAGGGGTCCTACAATGAGCAGTTCTTC.

This sequence joins TRBV29-1 and TRBJ1-1; D may be TRBD1 (6 bases). CDR3 length: 13 amino acids. Germline CDR1 reads SQVTM; CDR2 reads ANQGSEA. The V end was cut by 6 bases, the J end by 1 base, with 12 bases between. The CDR3 sequence is CSVSRGPNTEAFF. Written as DNA, the CDR3 is TGCAGCGTCAGTCGGGGGCCGAACACTGAAGCTTTCTTT.